Described below is a single T cell receptor beta chain sequence and its context. The read comes to an end 3 residues before the CDR3 does, leaving the germline J gene to fill in the end. Clones were read by immunoSEQ multiplex PCR, and TCRdb kept only the in-frame ones, dropping some. Its listing shows 25,000 to 35,000 clones. This specimen belongs to a study of T cells in women clearing cervical HPV infection. Looking at the study overall: Control women cleared a single incident HPV16 infection within 12 months. Controls gave blood once infection was undetectable; cases at lesion identification.

The CDR3 runs 12 residues. Trimming at V came to 3 bases and at J to 3 bases, leaving 1 base not matched to a gene. Looked up from germline, CDR1 is DFQATT and CDR2 is SNEGSKA (reference sequence). This rearrangement joins TRBV20-1 to TRBJ1-2; 7 bases map to TRBD1. The sequenced sample was blood buffy coat. The receptor was isolated from a woman aged 18 to 69 with a cervical HPV16 infection that either progressed to CIN3+ or cleared (not recorded which). CDR3 DNA (partial): TGCAGTGCTAGTGACAGGGACTATGGC. Its protein is CSASDRDYG. In full, the CDR3 is CSASDRDYGYTF.